The 15 T cell receptor beta chains below come from one sample, sequenced in a study of OX40 agonist ivuxolimab in advanced cancers. The table came from immunoSEQ multiplex PCR; TCRdb's copy has only in-frame clones and leaves some out. The profile covers around 82,000 clones, with 80% to 90% appearing a single time and approximately 0.8% taken by the ten largest. The source was CD4+ or CD8+ T cells sorted from blood, collected in a trial of the OX40 agonist ivuxolimab. All receptors derive from an adult with an advanced solid tumor such as melanoma, head and neck, liver or kidney cancer.

DNA for the CDR3: TGTGCCTGGAGTGCCGGAGAGAAAAGCGAAAAACTGTTTTTT. Translated, it gives CAWSAGEKSEKLFF. The chain has TRBV30 and TRBJ1-4, with D unclear. The CDR3 sequence is 14 residues long. Germline-derived CDR1 and CDR2 are GTSNPN and SVGIG (reference sequence). V was clipped by 1 base and J by 8 bases, with 14 bases between them.

The rearrangement joins TRBV9 to TRBJ2-1, with 8 bases that match TRBD2. This CDR3 region has 15 residues. V lost 1 base and J lost 5; bases outside the gene matches: 5. Germline values: CDR1 SGDLS, CDR2 YYNGEE. For the CDR3, the DNA is TGTGCCAGCAGCGTAATGCTAGCGGGTCACAATGAGCAGTTCTTC. Its translation is CASSVMLAGHNEQFF.

The rearrangement uses TRBV5-1 and TRBJ2-2, with unresolved D. The V and J ends lost 3 bases and 4 bases respectively, with 7 bases between them. The CDR3 has 13 residues. Germline CDR1 reads SGHRS; CDR2 reads YFSETQ. The CDR3, as DNA: TGCGCCAGCAGCTCCAGGTCCACCGGGGAGCTGTTTTTT. As protein: CASSSRSTGELFF.

This chain joins TRBV19 and TRBJ2-3; D not certain. CDR1 and CDR2 from the germline V gene are LNHDA and SQIVND (reference sequence). CDR3 length: 15 residues. The germline V and J ends were trimmed by 5 bases and 1 base, with 13 bases remaining between them. CDR3 residues: CASSPGNRGTDTQYF. In DNA, the CDR3 is TGTGCCAGTAGTCCCGGAAATAGAGGCACAGATACGCAGTATTTT. The full variable domain, completed using reference TRBV19 and TRBJ2-3, is DGGITQSPKYLFRKEGQNVTLSCEQNLNHDAMYWYRQDPGQGLRLIYYSQIVNDFQKGDIAEGYSVSREKKESFPLTVTSAQKNPTAFYLCASSPGNRGTDTQYFGPGTRLTVL.

This clone was observed once. This chain uses TRBV2 with TRBJ2-6; D is ambiguous. This CDR3 has 12 amino acids. The germline V gene encodes CDR1 SNHLY and CDR2 FYNNEI. The V end was cut by 4 bases, the J end by 4 bases, with 2 bases between. The CDR3 sequence: CASSGGANVLTF. CDR3 coding DNA: TGTGCCAGCAGTGGGGGGGCCAACGTCCTGACTTTC. Drawing the rest from reference TRBV2 and TRBJ2-6, the complete variable domain is EPEVTQTPSHQVTQMGQEVILRCVPISNHLYFYWYRQILGQKVEFLVSFYNNEISEKSEIFDDQFSVERPDGSNFTLKIRSTKLEDSAMYFCASSGGANVLTFGAGSRLTVL.

This clone was counted a single time. The chain links TRBV10-1 to TRBJ2-3, with TRBD2 identical over 8 bases. The CDR3 covers 18 residues. CDR1 and CDR2 (germline): WNHNN, SYGVQD (reference sequence). Unmatched junction bases numbered 16, after V lost 2 bases and J lost 6 bases. The CDR3 spells CASSEADGTSSPGDTQYF. Here the CDR3 DNA reads TGCGCCAGCAGTGAGGCGGACGGGACTAGTAGTCCCGGGGATACGCAGTATTTT.

This clone has more than one count but fewer than ten. V is TRBV9 and J is TRBJ2-1, with D tentatively TRBD1 or TRBD2 (5 bases each). With 4 bases removed from V and 8 bases from J, the gap between germline ends came to 16 bases. This CDR3 spans 14 amino acids. In germline, CDR1 is SGDLS, CDR2 YYNGEE. DNA of the CDR3: TGTGCCAGCAGCCGATGGGGGAGTGGTGATGAGCAGTTCTTC. Encoded protein: CASSRWGSGDEQFF.

The chain carries TRBV6-1 and TRBJ2-4; D ambiguous. V was clipped by 5 bases and J by 0 bases, with 5 bases between them. The CDR3 totals 13 residues. Germline-derived CDR1 and CDR2 are MNHNS and SASEGT. The CDR3 DNA sequence: TGTGCCAGCAGTATCGTAGCCAAAAACATTCAGTACTTC. Protein product: CASSIVAKNIQYF.

This sequence joins TRBV2 and TRBJ1-5; 8 positions agree with TRBD1. The CDR3 is 16 residues long. V shed 7 bases and J 0 bases; nucleotides not matched to a gene: 8. Germline CDR1 reads SNHLY; CDR2 reads FYNNEI. The DNA of the CDR3 is TGTGCCAGCACCAGGACAGGGTCCGATAGCAATCAGCCCCAGCATTTT. The encoded protein is CASTRTGSDSNQPQHF.

The J gene is TRBJ2-5, the V gene TRBV11-2; D remains ambiguous. V shed 0 bases and J shed 5 bases, with 13 bases lying between them. Germline V gene data show CDR1 as SGHAT and CDR2 as FQNNGV. This CDR3 contains 15 residues. The CDR3 DNA reads as TGTGCCAGCAGCTTAGATGGGCTATTCGGGGAGACCCAGTACTTC. Its protein product is CASSLDGLFGETQYF. Looking up the rest from reference TRBV11-2 and TRBJ2-5 gives the full variable domain: EAGVAQSPRYKIIEKRQSVAFWCNPISGHATLYWYQQILGQGPKLLIQFQNNGVVDDSQLPKDRFSAERLKGVDSTLKIQPAKLEDSAVYLCASSLDGLFGETQYFGPGTRLLVL.

The chain joins TRBV30 to TRBJ2-7; 12 bases fit TRBD2. CDR3 length equals 15 residues. Germline CDR1 reads GTSNPN; CDR2 reads SVGIG (reference sequence). The junction had 6 bases not matched to a gene; V was cut back by 0 bases and J by 6 bases. CDR3 sequence: CAWSVRLAGVGEQYF. CDR3 coding DNA: TGTGCCTGGAGTGTAAGACTAGCGGGAGTCGGCGAGCAGTACTTC.

This chain links TRBV7-9 with TRBJ1-1; perhaps TRBD1 as D (5 bases). Germline CDR1 and CDR2: SEHNR and FQNEAQ (reference sequence). The CDR3 runs to 16 residues. Trimming removed 5 bases from V and 4 bases from J, with 20 bases in between. The DNA of the CDR3 is TGTGCCAGCAGCCCGCCCCCCCGGGGGGGGAGCACTGAAGCTTTCTTT. It translates to CASSPPPRGGSTEAFF.

The J gene is TRBJ2-2, the V gene TRBV29-1; D is perhaps TRBD1 (5 bases). Germline V gene data show CDR1 as SQVTM and CDR2 as ANQGSEA. The CDR3 runs to 15 residues. V was shortened by 2 bases and J by 3 bases, with 13 bases between the two germline ends. CDR3 in amino acids: CSVESKGPDTGELFF. The CDR3 DNA is TGCAGCGTTGAATCCAAGGGGCCGGACACCGGGGAGCTGTTTTTT.

The chain links TRBV11-2 to TRBJ2-2; D unresolved. In germline, CDR1 is SGHAT, CDR2 FQNNGV. Trimming shortened V by 5 bases and J by 3 bases, and 7 bases separated the two germline ends. This CDR3 has 13 amino acids. The CDR3, as DNA: TGTGCCAGCAGCGTTTATTACACCGGGGAGCTGTTTTTT. The encoded protein is CASSVYYTGELFF. Using reference TRBV11-2 and TRBJ2-2 for the parts outside the CDR3, the full variable domain is EAGVAQSPRYKIIEKRQSVAFWCNPISGHATLYWYQQILGQGPKLLIQFQNNGVVDDSQLPKDRFSAERLKGVDSTLKIQPAKLEDSAVYLCASSVYYTGELFFGEGSRLTVL.

This clone was found once. The rearrangement joins TRBV15 to TRBJ1-5; D is undetermined. The germline V gene encodes CDR1 LNHNV and CDR2 YYDKDF (reference sequence). The CDR3 covers 13 residues. Trimming stripped 6 bases from V and 6 bases from J, with 12 bases between. The CDR3 region has the DNA TGTGCCACCAGGTTCAGCTTGGGTCAGCCCCAGCATTTT. Its protein is CATRFSLGQPQHF.